The T cell receptor (beta chain) described here comes from a study of blood T cell repertoires in COVID-19. Background on the study: Acute and convalescent COVID-19 samples came from the United States, Italy and Spain. The analysed material was cDNA or gDNA that came from T cells, B-cell-depleted T cells, or PBMCs.

V was shortened by 1 base and J by 2 bases, with 14 bases between the two germline ends. Germline V gene sequence: CDR1 SGHRS, CDR2 YFSETQ. This CDR3 is built from 16 residues. Original analysis: Amplification with reference gene primers provided the estimates of nucleated cell counts. Here immunoSEQ multiplex PCR was the method, and the copy in TCRdb shows in-frame clones only, minus some. V, J and clone size were drawn from that table, and D and trimming were deduced from the DNA. The table includes 25,000 to 35,000 clones, about four fifths detected once. This chain links TRBV5-1 with TRBJ2-3, with a tentative D call TRBD2 (6 bases). This TCR came from an elderly woman with acute or convalescent COVID-19. What was sequenced was peripheral blood. As DNA, the CDR3 is TGCGCCAGCAGCTTGCTTGGCCTAGCGATCACAGATACGCAGTATTTT. Amino acids: CASSLLGLAITDTQYF.